This T cell receptor (beta chain) was documented in a study of identical twins. Study-wide points: Conclusions came from cross-sectional statistical analysis, not from following the same donors. For zero-insertion analyses, partial confounding could come from invariant MAIT and iNKT cells. Within cord blood, abundant beta clonotypes carried fewer insertions, but memory repertoires showed no such trend.

Trimming cost V 6 bases and J 4 bases; bases outside gene matches: 11. Germline values: CDR1 MNHNS, CDR2 SASEGT. This CDR3 is built from 16 residues. This clonotype has just a few counts. Its target is not known. TCRdb called the 5' RACE reads again in MiXCR, with one record for every CDR3 protein. This sample carries just over 500,000 distinct CDR3 sequences, around 20% of them seen once, and the ten largest clones take around 0.91%. This sample also belongs to another study, concerning T cells expressing NK-cell markers. That study reports: From sorted CD3+CD56+NKG2C+, CD3+CD56+NKG2C- and CD3+CD56-NKG2C+ T cells came the TCR beta repertoires.

This sequence joins TRBV6-1 and TRBJ2-2, with 7 nucleotides matching TRBD2. The sequence came from a woman between 18 and 29 years old in good health. The sample taken for sequencing was CD4+ T cells sorted from blood. CDR3 loop: CASSLPGAGTTGELFF. CDR3 coding DNA: TGTGCCAGCAGCCTGCCAGGAGCGGGAACCACCGGGGAGCTGTTTTTT.